This TCR beta chain was profiled in a study of blood T cell repertoires in COVID-19. Study as a whole: In each case, the material was cDNA or gDNA derived from T cells, B-cell-depleted T cells, or PBMCs.

Per the original methods: It was from reference gene primer amplification that nucleated cell counts were estimated. Clones were sequenced by immunoSEQ multiplex PCR, and TCRdb holds only the in-frame ones, with some missing. The V and J calls and clone size come from that table; D and trimming were worked out from the DNA. Seen here are approximately 270,000 clones, about nine tenths observed once, and the top ten hold more than 1.5%. This CDR3 has 14 residues. Trimming pared 1 base from V and 6 bases from J, leaving 13 bases between. Germline CDR1 and CDR2: MNHNS and SASEGT. Recovered participants had two consecutive negative NP/OP PCR tests, healthcare professional clearance, or symptom resolution.

The source of this sequence is a man aged 35-49 years who had recovered from COVID-19. Input material: PBMCs or T cells enriched from blood (not recorded which). The chain joins TRBV6-1 to TRBJ2-7, with a tentative D call TRBD2 (6 bases). CDR3 loop: CASSEVRDFLEQYF. The CDR3 nucleotides read TGTGCCAGCAGTGAAGTGCGGGATTTCCTCGAGCAGTACTTC.